This T cell receptor beta chain was recovered during a study of blood T cell repertoires in COVID-19. In the study overall: Italy, Spain and the United States were the sources of the convalescent and acute COVID-19 samples. Nucleic acid was either cDNA or gDNA, and it came from T cells, B-cell-depleted T cells, or PBMCs.

Clones were sequenced by immunoSEQ multiplex PCR, and TCRdb holds only the in-frame ones, with some missing. The data hold a few hundred thousand clones, with approximately 86% observed a single time. V lost 2 bases to trimming and J lost 3 bases; unmatched junction nucleotides: 5. The germline V gene encodes CDR1 SGHTS and CDR2 YDEGEE. The length of the CDR3 is 15 residues. V is TRBV5-8 and J is TRBJ1-1, with 9 bases lining up with TRBD1. The TCR originated in a woman of 80 years or more with acute or convalescent COVID-19. Sequencing was performed on peripheral blood. The CDR3 DNA reads as TGTGCCAGCAGCTTACAGGGGGCGGTTGACACTGAAGCTTTCTTT. As protein: CASSLQGAVDTEAFF.